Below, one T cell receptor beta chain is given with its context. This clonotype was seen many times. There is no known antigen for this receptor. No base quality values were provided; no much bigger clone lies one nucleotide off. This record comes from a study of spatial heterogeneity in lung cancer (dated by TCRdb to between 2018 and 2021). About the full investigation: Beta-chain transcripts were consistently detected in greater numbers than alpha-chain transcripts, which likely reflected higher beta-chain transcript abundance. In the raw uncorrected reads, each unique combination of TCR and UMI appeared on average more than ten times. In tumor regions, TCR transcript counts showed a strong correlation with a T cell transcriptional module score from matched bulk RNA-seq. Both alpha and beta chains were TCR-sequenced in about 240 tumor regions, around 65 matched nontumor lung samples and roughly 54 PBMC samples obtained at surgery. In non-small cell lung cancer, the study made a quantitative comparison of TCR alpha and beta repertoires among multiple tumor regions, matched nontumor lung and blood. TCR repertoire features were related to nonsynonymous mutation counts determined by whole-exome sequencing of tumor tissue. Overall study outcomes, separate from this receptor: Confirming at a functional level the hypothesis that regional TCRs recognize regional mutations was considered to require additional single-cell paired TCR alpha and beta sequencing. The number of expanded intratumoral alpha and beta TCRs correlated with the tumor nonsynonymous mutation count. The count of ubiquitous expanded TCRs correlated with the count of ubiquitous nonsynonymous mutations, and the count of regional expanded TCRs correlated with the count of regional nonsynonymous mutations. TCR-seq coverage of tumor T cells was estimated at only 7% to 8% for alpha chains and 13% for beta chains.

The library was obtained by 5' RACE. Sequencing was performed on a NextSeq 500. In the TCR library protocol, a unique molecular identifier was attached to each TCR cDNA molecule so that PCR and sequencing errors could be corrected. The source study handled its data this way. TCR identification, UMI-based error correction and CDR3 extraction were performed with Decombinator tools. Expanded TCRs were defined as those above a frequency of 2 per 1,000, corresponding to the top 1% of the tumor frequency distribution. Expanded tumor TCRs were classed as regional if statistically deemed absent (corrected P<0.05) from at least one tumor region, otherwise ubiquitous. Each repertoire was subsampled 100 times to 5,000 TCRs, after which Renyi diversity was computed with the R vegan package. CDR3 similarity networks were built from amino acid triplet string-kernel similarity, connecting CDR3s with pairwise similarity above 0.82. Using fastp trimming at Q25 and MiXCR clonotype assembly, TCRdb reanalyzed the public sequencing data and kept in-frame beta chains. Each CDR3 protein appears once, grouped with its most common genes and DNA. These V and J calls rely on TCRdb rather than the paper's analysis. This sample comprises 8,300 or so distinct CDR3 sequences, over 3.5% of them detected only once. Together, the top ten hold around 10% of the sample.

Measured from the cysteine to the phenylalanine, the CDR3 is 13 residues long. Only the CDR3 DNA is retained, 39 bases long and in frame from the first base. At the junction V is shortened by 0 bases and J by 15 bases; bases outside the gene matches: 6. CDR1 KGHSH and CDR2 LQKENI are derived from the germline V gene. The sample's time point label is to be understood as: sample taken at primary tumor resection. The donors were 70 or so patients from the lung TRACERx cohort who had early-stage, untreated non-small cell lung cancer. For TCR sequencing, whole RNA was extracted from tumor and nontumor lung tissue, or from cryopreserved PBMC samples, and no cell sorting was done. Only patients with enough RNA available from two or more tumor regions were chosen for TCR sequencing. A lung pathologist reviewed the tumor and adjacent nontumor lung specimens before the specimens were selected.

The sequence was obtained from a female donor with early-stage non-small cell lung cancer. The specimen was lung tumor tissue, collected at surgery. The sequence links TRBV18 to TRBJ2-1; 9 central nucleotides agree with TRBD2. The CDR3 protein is CASSPPAGGPSFF. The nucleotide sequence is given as TGTGCCAGCTCACCACCGGCGGGAGGGCCGTCGTTCTTC. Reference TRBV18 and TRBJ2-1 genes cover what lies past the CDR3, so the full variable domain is NAGVMQNPRHLVRRRGQEARLRCSPMKGHSHVYWYRQLPEEGLKFMVYLQKENIIDESGMPKERFSAEFPKEGPSILRIQQVVRGDSAAYFCASSPPAGGPSFFGPGTRLTVL.